Below, one T cell receptor (beta chain) is given with its context. Trimming removed 6 bases at V and 7 bases at J, with 18 bases between. Germline values: CDR1 MNHEY, CDR2 SVGAGI. The CDR3 has 14 amino acids. This sample is drawn from a study of shared clonotypes between healthy human individuals. Sorted-subset replicate PCRs used around 200 ng of genomic DNA. This amount corresponded to 30,000 to 35,000 T cell genomes. Using immunoSEQ multiplex PCR, the repertoire was profiled, and TCRdb retains in-frame clones only, with some absent. The table includes under 2,500,000 clones, 95% detected once. The donor population consisted of healthy HIV-negative adults with no recent acute infections or vaccinations.

The source material was naive CD4+ T cells sorted from blood. Stated subset: CD45RA+ positively selected. The source is a man younger than 35 in good health. The gene calls are TRBV6-5 and TRBJ1-2; D is possibly TRBD1 (5 bases). CDR3 region: CASRAGPLASGYTF. CDR3 nucleotide sequence: TGTGCCAGCAGGGCGGGACCTCTCGCGAGTGGCTACACCTTC.